The 13 T cell receptor beta chains reported below all come from one sample, sequenced in a study of PD-1 blockade in classical Hodgkin lymphoma. Assay: immunoSEQ multiplex PCR; the TCRdb copy retains only in-frame clones and omits some. This sample carries fewer than 35,000 clones, 80% to 95% of them seen once, and the ten largest clones take 3.8%. Documented time point: newly diagnosed, previously untreated cHL patient sample. The sequenced sample was peripheral blood mononuclear cells (PBMCs). The receptors here all came from a human donor with classical Hodgkin lymphoma.

The chain employs TRBV10-3 and TRBJ1-3; D unclear. Germline V lookup: CDR1 ENHRY, CDR2 SYGVKD. The CDR3 covers 12 residues. Trimming cost V 7 bases and J 0 bases, with 4 bases left between them. CDR3 region: CAIIDSGNTIYF. The CDR3 DNA reads as TGTGCCATCATAGACTCTGGAAACACCATATATTTT.

The chain carries TRBV5-1 and TRBJ1-3; no reliable D call. The CDR3 consists of 16 residues. Looked up from germline, CDR1 is SGHRS and CDR2 is YFSETQ. V shed 4 bases and J shed 1 base, with 15 bases lying between them. The CDR3 region is CASSDLPGVSGNTIYF. DNA for the CDR3: TGCGCCAGCAGCGACTTACCTGGGGTTTCTGGAAACACCATATATTTT.

The chain has TRBV6-5 and TRBJ1-1; no reliable D call. The CDR3 covers 15 residues. V was shortened by 0 bases and J by 2 bases, with 10 bases between the two germline ends. Germline CDR1 and CDR2: MNHEY and SVGAGI. The CDR3 DNA follows: TGTGCCAGCAGTTACTCGACGTCTCCCAACACTGAAGCTTTCTTT. As protein: CASSYSTSPNTEAFF.

The V and J genes are TRBV29-1 and TRBJ2-5, with D maybe TRBD1 (8 bases). Germline CDR1 SQVTM, CDR2 ANQGSEA. Between the trimmed V and J ends, which lost 7 bases and 2 bases, there was a span of 17 bases. The CDR3 is made up of 14 amino acids. CDR3 nucleotides: TGCAGCGCATCTACAGGGGGGGGACAAGAGACCCAGTACTTC. Translating it yields CSASTGGGQETQYF.

The rearrangement joins TRBV7-2 to TRBJ1-2; no reliable D call. Trimming removed 1 base at V and 2 bases at J, with 11 bases between. Looked up from germline, CDR1 is SGHTA and CDR2 is FQGNSA. The CDR3 is 15 residues long. The CDR3 DNA reads as TGTGCCAGCAGCTTAGTAGCGGCAGAAAACTATGGCTACACCTTC. Translating it yields CASSLVAAENYGYTF.

The V gene is TRBV7-2, the J gene TRBJ2-7; D might be TRBD2 (5 bases). Germline V lookup: CDR1 SGHTA, CDR2 FQGNSA. This CDR3 spans 14 amino acids. Deletions cut 0 bases from V and 0 bases from J, with 6 bases between. DNA for the CDR3: TGTGCCAGCAGCTTAGCTAGCGACTCCTACGAGCAGTACTTC. Its protein product is CASSLASDSYEQYF. The variable domain in full, completed from reference TRBV7-2 and TRBJ2-7, reads GAGVSQSPSNKVTEKGKDVELRCDPISGHTALYWYRQSLGQGLEFLIYFQGNSAPDKSGLPSDRFSAERTGGSVSTLTIQRTQQEDSAVYLCASSLASDSYEQYFGPGTRLTVT.

This sequence joins TRBV5-1 and TRBJ2-1; D not certain. In germline, CDR1 is SGHRS, CDR2 YFSETQ. V was pared by 0 bases and J by 1 base, with 8 bases between. The CDR3 consists of 15 residues. The CDR3 is CASSLESVSYNEQFF. The CDR3 DNA is TGCGCCAGCAGCTTGGAGTCAGTTTCCTACAATGAGCAGTTCTTC.

The table lists this clone with a count of one. The CDR3 sequence: CASSLPGGYEQYF. The CDR3 DNA reads as TGTGCCAGCAGCTTACCGGGAGGTTACGAGCAGTACTTC. This chain joins TRBV7-2 and TRBJ2-7, with 7 nucleotides matching TRBD2. V was clipped by 2 bases and J by 4 bases; unmatched bases: 2. The CDR3 runs to 13 residues. Germline CDR1 reads SGHTA; CDR2 reads FQGNSA.

The CDR3 loop reads CASSLVAGEQETQYF. The CDR3 DNA reads as TGCGCCAGCAGCTTGGTAGCGGGAGAGCAAGAGACCCAGTACTTC. V usage is TRBV5-1 and J usage is TRBJ2-5; 9 nucleotides match TRBD2. Trimming cost V 0 bases and J 2 bases; bases outside gene matches: 2. CDR1 and CDR2 (germline): SGHRS, YFSETQ. The CDR3 is made up of 15 amino acids.

The chain recombines TRBV30 with TRBJ1-2; maybe TRBD1 (5 bases). Germline CDR1 GTSNPN, CDR2 SVGIG (reference sequence). The CDR3 extends over 14 amino acids. V lost 5 bases and J lost 0, with 13 bases in between. The CDR3 is CAWDSSHTNYGYTF. Here the CDR3 DNA reads TGTGCCTGGGACAGCAGCCACACTAACTATGGCTACACCTTC.

V and J are TRBV5-4 and TRBJ1-4; 7 nucleotides line up with TRBD1. The junction had 2 bases not matched to a gene; V was cut back by 3 bases and J by 0 bases. The CDR3 is 15 residues long. Germline values: CDR1 SGHNT, CDR2 YYREEE (reference sequence). The CDR3 loop is CASSSDRATNEKLFF. Here the CDR3 DNA reads TGTGCCAGCAGCTCAGACAGGGCAACTAATGAAAAACTGTTTTTT.

The J gene is TRBJ2-1, the V gene TRBV5-4, with D hard to call. CDR3 length: 12 amino acids. CDR1 and CDR2 from the germline V gene are SGHNT and YYREEE (reference sequence). V lost 5 bases, J lost 6 bases, and 9 bases lay in between. For the CDR3, the DNA is TGTGCCAGCAGAAACTATCTCAATGAGCAGTTCTTC. Translation gives CASRNYLNEQFF.

This chain uses TRBV5-5 with TRBJ1-1, with D unresolved. V lost 4 bases, J lost 5 bases, and 3 bases lay in between. Germline CDR1 SGHKS, CDR2 YYEKEE (reference sequence). This CDR3 has 10 residues. CDR3 nucleotides: TGTGCCAGCAGCCTAACTGAAGCTTTCTTT. This translates into CASSLTEAFF.